One and the same sample provided the 9 T cell receptor beta chains below, sequenced in a study of blood T cell repertoires in COVID-19. Clones were sequenced by immunoSEQ multiplex PCR, and TCRdb holds only the in-frame ones, with some missing. The sample records about 160,000 clones, approximately 80% being singletons. Specimen: peripheral blood. These receptors were collected from a woman of 80 years or more with acute or convalescent COVID-19.

The J gene is TRBJ2-5, the V gene TRBV11-3; D remains unclear. V was cut by 2 bases and J by 4 bases, with 8 bases left in between. Germline-derived CDR1 and CDR2 are SGHNT and YENEEA. CDR3 length equals 13 residues. Written as DNA, the CDR3 is TGTGCCAGCAGCTTACGGGTTGGAGAGACCCAGTACTTC. This codes for CASSLRVGETQYF.

This clone was counted only a few times. CDR3 in DNA: TGTGCCAGCAGCTTAGGCGGGTACTTCAGCTCCTACAATGAGCAGTTCTTC. This codes for CASSLGGYFSSYNEQFF. The chain joins TRBV11-2 to TRBJ2-1; D may be TRBD2 (5 bases). CDR1 SGHAT and CDR2 FQNNGV come from the germline V gene. V shed 1 base and J shed 0 bases, with 13 bases lying between them. This CDR3 spans 17 amino acids.

The genes are TRBV30 and TRBJ2-7; D is uncertain. Trimming took off 1 base at V and 2 bases at J, with 12 bases between the two ends. This CDR3 has 14 amino acids. Germline V CDR1 and CDR2: GTSNPN, SVGIG (reference sequence). The CDR3 region is CAWSDGRSPYEQYF. Written as DNA, the CDR3 is TGTGCCTGGAGTGATGGCAGGTCCCCCTACGAGCAGTACTTC.

This chain connects TRBV5-1 to TRBJ1-5, with a weak D call TRBD1 (5 bases). CDR3 length: 14 amino acids. Germline CDR1 reads SGHRS; CDR2 reads YFSETQ. Trimming removed 3 bases at V and 3 bases at J, with 10 bases between. The CDR3 DNA is TGCGCCAGCAGCTCGGGGGGGTTCAATCAGCCCCAGCATTTT. Translated, it gives CASSSGGFNQPQHF.

The chain employs TRBV18 and TRBJ1-1; D remains unclear. This CDR3 is built from 15 residues. Trimming took off 0 bases at V and 0 bases at J, with 8 bases between the two ends. Germline values: CDR1 KGHSH, CDR2 LQKENI. CDR3 amino acids: CASSPPSRMNTEAFF. CDR3 nucleotides: TGTGCCAGCTCACCACCGTCCAGGATGAACACTGAAGCTTTCTTT.

The J gene is TRBJ2-1, the V gene TRBV15, with D possibly being TRBD2 (6 bases). CDR1 and CDR2 (germline): LNHNV, YYDKDF (reference sequence). The V end was cut by 4 bases, the J end by 13 bases, with 17 bases between. The CDR3 has 13 amino acids. CDR3 coding DNA: TGTGCCACCAGCATGAGGGACTCCACAGGACAGTTCTTC. It specifies CATSMRDSTGQFF.

This chain uses TRBV4-1 with TRBJ1-2, with 7 bases fitting TRBD1. There are 16 residues in the CDR3. Trimming at V came to 4 bases and at J to 6 bases, leaving 14 bases not matched to a gene. From germline, CDR1 is MGHRA and CDR2 YSYEKL. The CDR3 protein is CASSPLQGPAADGYTF. CDR3 bases: TGCGCCAGCAGCCCATTACAGGGGCCCGCGGCGGATGGCTACACCTTC.

DNA of the CDR3: TGTGCCTGGAGCCTTGGACTAGCGGGCTACGAGCAGTACTTC. It encodes CAWSLGLAGYEQYF. The V call is TRBV30, the J call TRBJ2-7; 11 bases align to TRBD2. CDR3 size: 14 residues. Germline trimming cut 3 bases from V and 3 bases from J; bases unmatched to any gene: 4. Germline V gene lookup returns CDR1 GTSNPN and CDR2 SVGIG (reference sequence).

This chain uses TRBV4-1 with TRBJ1-1, with 7 bases fitting TRBD1. V dropped 3 bases and J dropped 4; count of bases not matched to a gene: 5. Per germline, CDR1 MGHRA and CDR2 YSYEKL. CDR3 size: 14 residues. The DNA for the CDR3 is TGCGCCAGCAGCCACTTACAGGGGCTCACTGAAGCTTTCTTT. Residues: CASSHLQGLTEAFF.